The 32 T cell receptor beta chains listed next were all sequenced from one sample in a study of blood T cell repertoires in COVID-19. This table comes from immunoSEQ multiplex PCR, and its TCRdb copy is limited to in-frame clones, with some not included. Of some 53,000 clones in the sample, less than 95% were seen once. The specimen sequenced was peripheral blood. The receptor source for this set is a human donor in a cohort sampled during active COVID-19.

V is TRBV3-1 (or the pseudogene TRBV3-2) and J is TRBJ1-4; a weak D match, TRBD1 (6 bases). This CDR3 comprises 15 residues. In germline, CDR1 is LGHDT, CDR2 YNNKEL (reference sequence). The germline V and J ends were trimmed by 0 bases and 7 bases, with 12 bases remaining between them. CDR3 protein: CASSQDTGMGEKLFF. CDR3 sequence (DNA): TGTGCCAGCAGCCAAGATACAGGGATGGGTGAAAAACTGTTTTTT.

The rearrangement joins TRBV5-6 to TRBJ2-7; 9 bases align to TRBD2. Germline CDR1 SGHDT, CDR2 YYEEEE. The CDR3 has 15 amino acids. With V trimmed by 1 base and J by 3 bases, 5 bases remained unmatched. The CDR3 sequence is CASSLRPSGIYEQYF. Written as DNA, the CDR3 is TGTGCCAGCAGCTTGCGGCCTAGCGGGATCTACGAGCAGTACTTC.

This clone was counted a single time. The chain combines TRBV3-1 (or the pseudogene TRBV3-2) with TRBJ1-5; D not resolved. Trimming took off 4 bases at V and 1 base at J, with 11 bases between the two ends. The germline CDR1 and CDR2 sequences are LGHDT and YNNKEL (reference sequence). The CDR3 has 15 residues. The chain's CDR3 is CASSPTKKSNQPQHF. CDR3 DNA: TGTGCCAGCAGCCCGACAAAAAAAAGCAATCAGCCCCAGCATTTT.

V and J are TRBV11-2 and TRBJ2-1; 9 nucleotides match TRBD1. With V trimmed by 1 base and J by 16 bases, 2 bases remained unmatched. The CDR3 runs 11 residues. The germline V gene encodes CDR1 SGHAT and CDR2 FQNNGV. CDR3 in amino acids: CASSLGDREFF. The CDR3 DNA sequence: TGTGCCAGCAGCTTAGGGGACAGGGAATTCTTC. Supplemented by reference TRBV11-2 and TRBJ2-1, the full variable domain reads EAGVAQSPRYKIIEKRQSVAFWCNPISGHATLYWYQQILGQGPKLLIQFQNNGVVDDSQLPKDRFSAERLKGVDSTLKIQPAKLEDSAVYLCASSLGDREFFGPGTRLTVL.

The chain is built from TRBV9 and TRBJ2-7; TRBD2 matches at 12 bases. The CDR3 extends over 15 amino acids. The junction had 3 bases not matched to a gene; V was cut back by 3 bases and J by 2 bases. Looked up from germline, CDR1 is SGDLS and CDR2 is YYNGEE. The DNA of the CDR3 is TGTGCCAGCAGCGCGGGACTAGCGGGCCCCTACGAGCAGTACTTC. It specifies CASSAGLAGPYEQYF. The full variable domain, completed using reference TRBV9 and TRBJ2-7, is DSGVTQTPKHLITATGQRVTLRCSPRSGDLSVYWYQQSLDQGLQFLIQYYNGEERAKGNILERFSAQQFPDLHSELNLSSLELGDSALYFCASSAGLAGPYEQYFGPGTRLTVT.

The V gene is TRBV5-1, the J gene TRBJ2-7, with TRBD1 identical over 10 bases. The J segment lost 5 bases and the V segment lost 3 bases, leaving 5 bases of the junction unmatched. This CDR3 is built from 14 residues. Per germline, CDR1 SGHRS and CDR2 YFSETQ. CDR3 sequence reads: CASSSGTGVHEQYF. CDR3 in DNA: TGCGCCAGCAGCTCCGGGACAGGGGTCCACGAGCAGTACTTC.

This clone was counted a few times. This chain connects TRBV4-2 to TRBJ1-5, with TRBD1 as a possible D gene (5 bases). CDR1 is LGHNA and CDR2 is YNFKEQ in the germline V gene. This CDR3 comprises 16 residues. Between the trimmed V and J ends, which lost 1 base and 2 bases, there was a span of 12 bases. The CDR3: CASSQGGFGGNQPQHF. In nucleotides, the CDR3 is TGTGCCAGCAGCCAAGGGGGCTTTGGAGGCAATCAGCCCCAGCATTTT.

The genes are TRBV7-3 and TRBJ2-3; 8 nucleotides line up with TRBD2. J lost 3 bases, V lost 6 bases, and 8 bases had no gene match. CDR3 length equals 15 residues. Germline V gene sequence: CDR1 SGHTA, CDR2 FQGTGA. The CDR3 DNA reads TGTGCCAGCAGTATTAGGGCTAGCGGGACAGATACGCAGTATTTT. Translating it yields CASSIRASGTDTQYF. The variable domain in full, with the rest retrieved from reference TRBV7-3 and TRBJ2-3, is GAGVSQTPSNKVTEKGKYVELRCDPISGHTALYWYRQSLGQGPEFLIYFQGTGAADDSGLPNDRFFAVRPEGSVSTLKIQRTERGDSAVYLCASSIRASGTDTQYFGPGTRLTVL.

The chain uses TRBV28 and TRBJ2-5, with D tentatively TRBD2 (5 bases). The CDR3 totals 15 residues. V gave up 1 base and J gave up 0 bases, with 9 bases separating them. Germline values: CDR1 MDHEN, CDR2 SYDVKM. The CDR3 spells CASSLSSSYQETQYF. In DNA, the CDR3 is TGTGCCAGCAGTTTATCTAGCTCCTACCAAGAGACCCAGTACTTC.

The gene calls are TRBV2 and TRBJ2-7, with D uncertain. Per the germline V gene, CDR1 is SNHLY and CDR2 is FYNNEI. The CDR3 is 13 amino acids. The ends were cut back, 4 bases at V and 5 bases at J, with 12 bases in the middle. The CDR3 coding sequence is TGTGCCAGCAGTGTTTCGGTCCTGGACGAGCAGTACTTC. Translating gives CASSVSVLDEQYF.

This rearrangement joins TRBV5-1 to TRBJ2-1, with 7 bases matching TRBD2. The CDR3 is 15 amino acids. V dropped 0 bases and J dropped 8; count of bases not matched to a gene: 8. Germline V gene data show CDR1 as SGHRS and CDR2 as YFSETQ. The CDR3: CASSLVAGASHEQFF. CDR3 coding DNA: TGCGCCAGCAGCTTGGTGGCGGGAGCCTCGCATGAGCAGTTCTTC.

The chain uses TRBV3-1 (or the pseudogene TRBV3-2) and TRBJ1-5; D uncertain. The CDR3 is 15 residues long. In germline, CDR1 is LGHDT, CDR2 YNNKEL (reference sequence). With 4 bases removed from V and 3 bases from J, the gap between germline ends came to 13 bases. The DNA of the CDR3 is TGTGCCAGCAGCCCCGATCGGTTACCCAATCAGCCCCAGCATTTT. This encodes CASSPDRLPNQPQHF.

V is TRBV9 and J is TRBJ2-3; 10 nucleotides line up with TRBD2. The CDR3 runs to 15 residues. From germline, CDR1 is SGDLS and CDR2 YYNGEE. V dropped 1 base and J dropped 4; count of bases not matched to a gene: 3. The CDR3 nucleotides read TGTGCCAGCAGCGTATCTAGCGGGAGATCAGATACGCAGTATTTT. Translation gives CASSVSSGRSDTQYF.

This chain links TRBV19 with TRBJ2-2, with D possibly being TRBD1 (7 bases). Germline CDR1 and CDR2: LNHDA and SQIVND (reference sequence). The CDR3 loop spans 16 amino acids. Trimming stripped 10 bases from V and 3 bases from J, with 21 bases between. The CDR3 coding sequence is TGTGCCACCACCACTACGCAGGGGGGATACACCGGGGAGCTGTTTTTT. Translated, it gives CATTTTQGGYTGELFF.

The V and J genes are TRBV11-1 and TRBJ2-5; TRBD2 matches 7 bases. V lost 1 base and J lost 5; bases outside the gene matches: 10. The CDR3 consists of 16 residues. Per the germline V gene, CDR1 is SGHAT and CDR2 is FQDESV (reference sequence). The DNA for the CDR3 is TGTGCCAGCAGCTTAGGGGGGGGAGAAGGTGTTGAGACCCAGTACTTC. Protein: CASSLGGGEGVETQYF.

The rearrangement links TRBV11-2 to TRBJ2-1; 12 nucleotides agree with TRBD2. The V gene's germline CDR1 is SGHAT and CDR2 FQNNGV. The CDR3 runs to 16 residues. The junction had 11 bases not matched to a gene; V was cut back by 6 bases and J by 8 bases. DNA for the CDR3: TGTGCCAGCAGTAAAGGTCTAGCGGGAGGGCAGGATGAGCAGTTCTTC. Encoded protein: CASSKGLAGGQDEQFF.

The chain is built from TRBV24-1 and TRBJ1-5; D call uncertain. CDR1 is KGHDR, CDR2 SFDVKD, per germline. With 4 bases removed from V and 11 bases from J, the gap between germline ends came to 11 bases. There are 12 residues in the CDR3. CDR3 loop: CATSDPGSSQHF. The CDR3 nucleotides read TGTGCCACCAGTGACCCCGGTTCGTCCCAGCATTTT.

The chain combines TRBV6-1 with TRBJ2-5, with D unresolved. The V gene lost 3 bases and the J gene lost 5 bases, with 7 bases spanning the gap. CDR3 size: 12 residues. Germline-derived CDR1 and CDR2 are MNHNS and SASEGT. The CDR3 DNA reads TGTGCCAGCAGTGATAATCTTGAGACCCAGTACTTC. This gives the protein CASSDNLETQYF.

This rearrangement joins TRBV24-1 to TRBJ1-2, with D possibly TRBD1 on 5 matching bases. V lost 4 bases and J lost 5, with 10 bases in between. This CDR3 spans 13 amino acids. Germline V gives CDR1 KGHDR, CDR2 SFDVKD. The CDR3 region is CATSDQDRYGYTF. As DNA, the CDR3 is TGTGCCACCAGTGACCAAGACAGATATGGCTACACCTTC.

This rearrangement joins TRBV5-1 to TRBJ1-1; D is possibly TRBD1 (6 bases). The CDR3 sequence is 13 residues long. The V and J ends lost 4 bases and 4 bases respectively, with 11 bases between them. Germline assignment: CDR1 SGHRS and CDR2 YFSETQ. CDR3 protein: CASSKGGGTEAFF. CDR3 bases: TGCGCCAGCAGCAAGGGAGGGGGCACTGAAGCTTTCTTT.

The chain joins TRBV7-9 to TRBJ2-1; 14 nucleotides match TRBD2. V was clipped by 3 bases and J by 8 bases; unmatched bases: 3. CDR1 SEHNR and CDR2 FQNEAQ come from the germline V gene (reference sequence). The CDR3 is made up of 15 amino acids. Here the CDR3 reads CASSLGLAGVDEQFF. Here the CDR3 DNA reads TGTGCCAGCAGCTTGGGACTAGCGGGAGTGGATGAGCAGTTCTTC.

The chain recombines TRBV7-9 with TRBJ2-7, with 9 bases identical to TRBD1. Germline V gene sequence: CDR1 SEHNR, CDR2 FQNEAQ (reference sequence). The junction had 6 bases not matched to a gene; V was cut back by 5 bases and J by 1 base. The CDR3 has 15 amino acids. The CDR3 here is CASSTDRGWSYEQYF. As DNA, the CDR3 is TGTGCCAGCAGCACCGACAGGGGGTGGTCCTACGAGCAGTACTTC.

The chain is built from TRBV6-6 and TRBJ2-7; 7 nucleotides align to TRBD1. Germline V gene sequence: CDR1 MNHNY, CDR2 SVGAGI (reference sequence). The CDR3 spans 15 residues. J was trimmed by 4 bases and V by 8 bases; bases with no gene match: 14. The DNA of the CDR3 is TGTGCCAGCGGAACACGACAGGGATTTAGGTACGAGCAGTACTTC. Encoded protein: CASGTRQGFRYEQYF.

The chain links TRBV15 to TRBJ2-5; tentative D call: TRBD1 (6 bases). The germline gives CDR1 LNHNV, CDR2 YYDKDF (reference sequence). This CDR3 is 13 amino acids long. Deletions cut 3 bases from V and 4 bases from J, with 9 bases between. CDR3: CATSRGAGETQYF. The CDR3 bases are TGTGCCACCAGCAGGGGGGCAGGAGAGACCCAGTACTTC.

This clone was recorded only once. CDR3 in DNA: TGTGCCAGCAGTGAAGCGGGGACAGTTAGCTACACCTTC. Its translation is CASSEAGTVSYTF. This chain connects TRBV6-1 to TRBJ1-2; 7 bases line up with TRBD1. J was trimmed by 9 bases and V by 0 bases; bases with no gene match: 4. Germline V CDR1 and CDR2: MNHNS, SASEGT. CDR3 length: 13 amino acids.

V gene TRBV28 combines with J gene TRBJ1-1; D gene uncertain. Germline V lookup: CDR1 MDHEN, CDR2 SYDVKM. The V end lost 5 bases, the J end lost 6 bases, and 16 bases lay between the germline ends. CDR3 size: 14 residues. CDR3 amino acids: CASSRAGRKPEAFF. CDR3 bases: TGTGCCAGCAGTCGGGCGGGGAGGAAACCTGAAGCTTTCTTT.

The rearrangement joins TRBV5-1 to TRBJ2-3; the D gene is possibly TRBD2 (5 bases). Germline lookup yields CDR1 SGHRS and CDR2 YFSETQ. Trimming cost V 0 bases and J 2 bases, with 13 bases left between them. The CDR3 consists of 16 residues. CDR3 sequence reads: CASSLGAAGSTDTQYF. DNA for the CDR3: TGCGCCAGCAGCTTGGGTGCGGCGGGTTCCACAGATACGCAGTATTTT.

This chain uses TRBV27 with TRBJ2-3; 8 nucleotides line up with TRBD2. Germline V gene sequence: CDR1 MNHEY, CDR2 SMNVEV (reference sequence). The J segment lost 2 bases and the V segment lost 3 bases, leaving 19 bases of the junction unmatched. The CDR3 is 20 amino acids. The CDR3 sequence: CASSLFRLASRGATTDTQYF. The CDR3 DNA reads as TGTGCCAGCAGTTTGTTTAGACTAGCGTCCCGAGGGGCTACCACAGATACGCAGTATTTT.

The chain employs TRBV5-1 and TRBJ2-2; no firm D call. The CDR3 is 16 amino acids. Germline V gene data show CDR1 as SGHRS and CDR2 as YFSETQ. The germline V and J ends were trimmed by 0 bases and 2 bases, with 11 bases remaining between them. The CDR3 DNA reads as TGCGCCAGCAGCTTGGCCGAAAACTCAAACACCGGGGAGCTGTTTTTT. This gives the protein CASSLAENSNTGELFF.

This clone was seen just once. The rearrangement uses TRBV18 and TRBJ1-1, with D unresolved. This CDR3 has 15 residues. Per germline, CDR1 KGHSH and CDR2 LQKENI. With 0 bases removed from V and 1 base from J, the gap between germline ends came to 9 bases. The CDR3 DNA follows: TGTGCCAGCTCACCACCGCACAGAGCGAACACTGAAGCTTTCTTT. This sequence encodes CASSPPHRANTEAFF.

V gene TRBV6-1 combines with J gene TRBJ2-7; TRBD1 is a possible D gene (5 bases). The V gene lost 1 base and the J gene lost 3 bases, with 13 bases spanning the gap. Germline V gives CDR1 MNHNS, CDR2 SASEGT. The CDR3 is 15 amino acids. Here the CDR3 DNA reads TGTGCCAGCAGTGAAGACCCTAGACAGATCTACGAGCAGTACTTC. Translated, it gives CASSEDPRQIYEQYF.

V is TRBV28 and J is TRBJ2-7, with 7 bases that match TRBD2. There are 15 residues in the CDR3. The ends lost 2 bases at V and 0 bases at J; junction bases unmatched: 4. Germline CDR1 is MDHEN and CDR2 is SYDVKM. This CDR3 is CASSLVRENSYEQYF. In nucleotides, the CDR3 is TGTGCCAGCAGTTTAGTGCGGGAGAACTCCTACGAGCAGTACTTC.